A single sample is the source of the 8 T cell receptor beta chains below, sequenced in a study of shared clonotypes between healthy human individuals. Clones were sequenced by immunoSEQ multiplex PCR, and TCRdb holds only the in-frame ones, with some missing. The table shows 2 million to 2.5 million clones, with roughly 91% occurring only once. Naive CD8 cells lacked CD45RO and underwent positive selection for CCR7, leaving out terminally differentiated effector memory CD45RA+ cells. The sequenced material came from naive CD8+ T cells from PBMCs. The receptors stem from a man between 18 and 29 years old in good health. Some clones in this sample may be carry-over from other donors' samples.

The chain has TRBV4-1 and TRBJ2-1; D gene uncertain. V dropped 2 bases and J dropped 8 bases, with 13 bases sitting between them. The germline gives CDR1 MGHRA, CDR2 YSYEKL. This CDR3 is built from 14 residues. The CDR3 nucleotides read TGCGCCAGCAGCCAACTGTCTGGACGAGATGAGCAGTTCTTC. Residues: CASSQLSGRDEQFF.

The CDR3 loop reads CASSQVTMAGGPNNEQFF. The CDR3 coding sequence is TGCGCCAGCAGCCAAGTAACGATGGCGGGAGGGCCCAACAATGAGCAGTTCTTC. The V gene is TRBV4-1, the J gene TRBJ2-1, with 9 bases matching TRBD2. With 1 base clipped from V and 5 bases from J, the junction kept 12 bases outside the gene matches. The CDR3 runs to 18 residues. Germline loops: CDR1 MGHRA, CDR2 YSYEKL.

The V call is TRBV29-1, the J call TRBJ1-3, with D hard to call. The germline CDR1 and CDR2 sequences are SQVTM and ANQGSEA. The CDR3 loop spans 13 amino acids. Trimming pared 7 bases from V and 0 bases from J, leaving 10 bases between. CDR3 region: CSGSKSSGNTIYF. CDR3 DNA: TGCAGCGGCAGTAAAAGCTCTGGAAACACCATATATTTT. Full variable domain (rest looked up from reference TRBV29-1 and TRBJ1-3): SAVISQKPSRDICQRGTSLTIQCQVDSQVTMMFWYRQQPGQSLTLIATANQGSEATYESGFVIDKFPISRPNLTFSTLTVSNMSPEDSSIYLCSGSKSSGNTIYFGEGSWLTVV.

The chain links TRBV30 to TRBJ2-7, with 8 bases fitting TRBD1. Germline CDR1 reads GTSNPN; CDR2 reads SVGIG (reference sequence). Unmatched junction bases numbered 3, after V lost 4 bases and J lost 1 base. This CDR3 contains 13 residues. In nucleotides, the CDR3 is TGTGCCTGGATGGACAGGGAGTCCTACGAGCAGTACTTC. Translating it yields CAWMDRESYEQYF.

The chain combines TRBV11-2 with TRBJ1-4; a weak D match, TRBD1 (6 bases). The germline V gene has CDR1 SGHAT and CDR2 FQNNGV. This CDR3 has 15 amino acids. The V and J ends lost 2 bases and 5 bases respectively, with 12 bases between them. CDR3 residues: CASSLPVQGNEKLFF. The DNA for the CDR3 is TGTGCCAGCAGCTTACCCGTTCAGGGGAATGAAAAACTGTTTTTT.

This chain's CDR3 is CASSQILGASTDTQYF. The CDR3 region has the DNA TGTGCCAGCAGCCAAATTTTGGGGGCCAGCACAGATACGCAGTATTTT. The chain couples TRBV16 to TRBJ2-3; TRBD1 might be the D (6 bases). The germline CDR1 and CDR2 sequences are KGHSY and FQNENV. V lost 2 bases, J lost 0 bases, and 12 bases lay in between. The CDR3 covers 16 residues.

This clone was picked up one time. Other DNA sequences in the same sample also yield this CDR3. The chain recombines TRBV27 with TRBJ2-7; perhaps TRBD1 as D (7 bases). Germline CDR1 MNHEY, CDR2 SMNVEV (reference sequence). The CDR3 covers 13 residues. The V and J ends lost 5 bases and 2 bases respectively, with 10 bases between them. The CDR3 is CASSPGGTYEQYF. The DNA for the CDR3 is TGTGCCAGCAGTCCAGGGGGGACCTACGAGCAGTACTTC.

The chain combines TRBV28 with TRBJ2-1; TRBD1 aligns across 7 bases. The CDR3 spans 16 residues. Germline values: CDR1 MDHEN, CDR2 SYDVKM. Unmatched junction bases numbered 10, after V lost 1 base and J lost 7 bases. The CDR3 protein is CASSLSFGQVSNEQFF. CDR3 nucleotide sequence: TGTGCCAGCAGTTTATCCTTTGGACAGGTTTCTAATGAGCAGTTCTTC.